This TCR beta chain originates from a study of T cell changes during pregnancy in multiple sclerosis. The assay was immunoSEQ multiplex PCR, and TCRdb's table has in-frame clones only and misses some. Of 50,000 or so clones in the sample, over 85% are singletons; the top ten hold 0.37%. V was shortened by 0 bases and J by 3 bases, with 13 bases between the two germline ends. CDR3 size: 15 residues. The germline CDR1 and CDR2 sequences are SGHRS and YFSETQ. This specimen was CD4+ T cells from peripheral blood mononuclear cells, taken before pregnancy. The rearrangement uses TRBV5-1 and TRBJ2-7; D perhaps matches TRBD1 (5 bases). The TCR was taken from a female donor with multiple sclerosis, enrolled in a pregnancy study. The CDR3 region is CASSLEGSARYEQYF. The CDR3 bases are TGCGCCAGCAGCTTGGAGGGGTCGGCTCGCTACGAGCAGTACTTC.